The 32 T cell receptor beta chains presented below share a single source sample, sequenced in a study of human thymus T cells. The study used thymus tissue resected during corrective heart surgery. Some clones are missing from TCRdb's copy, which holds only in-frame ones; the method was immunoSEQ multiplex PCR. The sample consists of more than 70,000 clones, nearly 98% of them appearing once. Sequenced sample: thymus tissue. The receptor set was obtained from a boy in the first two years of life with a congenital heart defect but otherwise immunologically healthy.

This chain connects TRBV5-4 to TRBJ2-3, with a weak D call TRBD2 (5 bases). The CDR3 loop spans 14 amino acids. Trimming cost V 6 bases and J 2 bases, with 13 bases left between them. Germline loops: CDR1 SGHNT, CDR2 YYREEE (reference sequence). In DNA form, the CDR3 reads TGTGCCAGCATTATAAGCGGAGACACAGATACGCAGTATTTT. This encodes CASIISGDTDTQYF.

The V gene is TRBV4-2, the J gene TRBJ2-3; weak D call: TRBD2 (6 bases). The CDR3 is 18 residues long. CDR1 and CDR2 from the germline V gene are LGHNA and YNFKEQ. V gave up 4 bases and J gave up 0 bases, with 20 bases separating them. The CDR3 here is CASSPPGPSVSSTDTQYF. DNA of the CDR3: TGTGCCAGCAGCCCCCCGGGCCCTAGCGTATCTAGCACAGATACGCAGTATTTT.

The rearrangement links TRBV10-1 to TRBJ2-1, with 12 bases aligning to TRBD2. Unmatched junction bases numbered 7, after V lost 5 bases and J lost 5 bases. The CDR3 extends over 16 amino acids. Germline V lookup: CDR1 WNHNN, CDR2 SYGVQD (reference sequence). This CDR3 reads CASSLGLAGPHNEQFF. The CDR3, as DNA: TGCGCCAGCAGTCTAGGACTAGCGGGACCCCACAATGAGCAGTTCTTC.

V and J are TRBV15 and TRBJ2-2; weak D call: TRBD1 (5 bases). The CDR3 loop spans 15 amino acids. Trimming pared 1 base from V and 7 bases from J, leaving 13 bases between. Looked up from germline, CDR1 is LNHNV and CDR2 is YYDKDF (reference sequence). CDR3 bases: TGTGCCACCAGCAGAGCTAACAGGCGGTACGGGGAGCTGTTTTTT. Residues: CATSRANRRYGELFF.

The count of this clone is one. The chain combines TRBV7-2 with TRBJ2-2; 11 bases line up with TRBD2. From germline, CDR1 is SGHTA and CDR2 FQGNSA. The V gene end was trimmed by 1 base and the J gene end by 6 bases; junction bases not matched to a gene: 4. This CDR3 has 16 residues. The CDR3 protein is CASSLVTSGAAGELFF. In DNA form, the CDR3 reads TGTGCCAGCAGCTTAGTGACTAGCGGGGCGGCCGGGGAGCTGTTTTTT.

The chain is built from TRBV6-1 and TRBJ1-2, with 12 bases aligning to TRBD1. This CDR3 contains 14 residues. Germline CDR1 MNHNS, CDR2 SASEGT. V shed 4 bases, J shed 7 bases, and the junction held 4 bases outside the gene matches. The CDR3 region has the DNA TGTGCCAGCAGTGTGGGACAGGGGGCGTGTGGCTACACCTTC. The encoded protein is CASSVGQGACGYTF.

This clone was seen only once. This chain links TRBV11-3 with TRBJ1-2; D is possibly TRBD1 (5 bases). This CDR3 is 16 amino acids long. CDR1 and CDR2 (germline): SGHNT, YENEEA. Trimming shortened V by 5 bases and J by 0 bases, and 16 bases separated the two germline ends. CDR3 loop: CASSRHPGPANYGYTF. The CDR3 DNA is TGTGCCAGCAGCCGCCATCCGGGACCCGCTAACTATGGCTACACCTTC.

This chain joins TRBV28 and TRBJ1-1; 8 bases fit TRBD1. The CDR3 has 18 amino acids. CDR1 and CDR2 (germline): MDHEN, SYDVKM. J lost 0 bases, V lost 6 bases, and 15 bases had no gene match. The CDR3: CASSPNRDRPHMNTEAFF. The DNA for the CDR3 is TGTGCCAGCAGCCCCAACCGGGACAGGCCTCACATGAACACTGAAGCTTTCTTT.

The V call is TRBV5-6, the J call TRBJ2-3; the D is unclear. The CDR3 has 15 amino acids. Per germline, CDR1 SGHDT and CDR2 YYEEEE. V was shortened by 0 bases and J by 3 bases, with 11 bases between the two germline ends. The CDR3 sequence is CASSLGRKGTDTQYF. The DNA of the CDR3 is TGTGCCAGCAGCTTGGGGCGGAAGGGTACAGATACGCAGTATTTT.

This chain joins TRBV30 and TRBJ2-1; 11 bases line up with TRBD2. Germline V gives CDR1 GTSNPN, CDR2 SVGIG (reference sequence). J lost 6 bases, V lost 5 bases, and 6 bases had no gene match. The CDR3 contains 14 residues. The CDR3: CAWGVAGGPNEQFF. The CDR3 coding sequence is TGTGCCTGGGGAGTAGCGGGGGGGCCCAATGAGCAGTTCTTC.

This clone was recorded once. The J gene is TRBJ2-3, the V gene TRBV19, with a weak D call TRBD2 (6 bases). V lost 6 bases, J lost 2 bases, and 21 bases lay in between. The CDR3 has 17 amino acids. Germline assignment: CDR1 LNHDA and CDR2 SQIVND (reference sequence). The CDR3 region has the DNA TGTGCCAGTAGCTCAGGGCCGGGACTTTCCACCACAGATACGCAGTATTTT. Translated, it gives CASSSGPGLSTTDTQYF.

The chain has TRBV4-3 and TRBJ2-1; D unresolved. The CDR3 covers 16 residues. V was shortened by 2 bases and J by 2 bases, with 13 bases between the two germline ends. Germline V CDR1 and CDR2: LGHNA, YSLEER. This CDR3 reads CASSQSWAAPYNEQFF. The CDR3, as DNA: TGCGCCAGCAGCCAAAGTTGGGCGGCCCCCTACAATGAGCAGTTCTTC.

This chain uses TRBV19 with TRBJ2-5; 8 bases line up with TRBD1. This CDR3 is built from 13 residues. Trimming removed 6 bases from V and 5 bases from J; junction bases left unmatched: 5. Per germline, CDR1 LNHDA and CDR2 SQIVND (reference sequence). The CDR3 DNA reads as TGTGCCAGTAGGCCAGGGGGCCGGGAGACCCAGTACTTC. This sequence encodes CASRPGGRETQYF.

The chain combines TRBV28 with TRBJ1-5, with 12 bases that match TRBD1. This CDR3 is built from 15 residues. Trimming removed 3 bases from V and 5 bases from J; junction bases left unmatched: 2. The germline V gene encodes CDR1 MDHEN and CDR2 SYDVKM. The CDR3 sequence: CASSLGQGAYQPQHF. CDR3 bases: TGTGCCAGCAGTTTGGGACAGGGGGCCTATCAGCCCCAGCATTTT.

The chain couples TRBV12-2 to TRBJ1-2; the table's D call, TRBD1, was not checked against the DNA. TRBV12-2 corresponds to a pseudogene. The CDR3 is 16 residues long. The CDR3 DNA is TGTGCAAGTCGCTGTTGCCGGGACAGGGATAACTATGGCTACACCTTC. Residues: CASRCCRDRDNYGYTF.

The chain employs TRBV7-2 and TRBJ1-5, with 7 nucleotides matching TRBD1. CDR3 length: 15 amino acids. CDR1 is SGHTA, CDR2 FQGNSA, per germline. V was clipped by 5 bases and J by 5 bases; unmatched bases: 9. Here the CDR3 DNA reads TGTGCCAGCAGCCACGACAGGGACAAGGATCAGCCCCAGCATTTT. Translation: CASSHDRDKDQPQHF.

The chain joins TRBV18 to TRBJ1-1, with a tentative D call TRBD1 (6 bases). The V end was cut by 3 bases, the J end by 3 bases, with 11 bases between. Germline CDR1 and CDR2: KGHSH and LQKENI. The CDR3 is 14 amino acids. CDR3 sequence (DNA): TGTGCCAGCTCACCGCAGGGGTTAGACACTGAAGCTTTCTTT. As protein: CASSPQGLDTEAFF.

This chain joins TRBV5-6 and TRBJ2-2, with 7 bases lining up with TRBD1. CDR1 and CDR2 (germline): SGHDT, YYEEEE. The CDR3 sequence is 15 residues long. After removal of 4 bases from V and 6 bases from J, the junction contained 9 bases not matched to a gene. The CDR3 nucleotides are TGTGCCAGCAGCCTGATGTCGAGGGGGCCCGGGGAGCTGTTTTTT. Protein: CASSLMSRGPGELFF.

This chain links TRBV19 with TRBJ2-2, with TRBD2 matching 9 bases. Losses at the gene ends were 6 bases for V and 0 bases for J; bases not matched to a gene: 5. The CDR3 covers 16 residues. Per the germline V gene, CDR1 is LNHDA and CDR2 is SQIVND (reference sequence). The CDR3 DNA is TGTGCCAGTAGGGGCCCTAGCGGGACGAACACCGGGGAGCTGTTTTTT. This sequence encodes CASRGPSGTNTGELFF.

This rearrangement joins TRBV15 to TRBJ2-7; D ambiguous. The V end was cut by 0 bases, the J end by 5 bases, with 8 bases between. Germline CDR1 and CDR2: LNHNV and YYDKDF (reference sequence). The CDR3 spans 13 residues. This CDR3 is CATSRDVQNEQYF. DNA for the CDR3: TGTGCCACCAGCAGAGACGTCCAAAACGAGCAGTACTTC. Looking up the rest from reference TRBV15 and TRBJ2-7 gives the full variable domain: DAMVIQNPRYQVTQFGKPVTLSCSQTLNHNVMYWYQQKSSQAPKLLFHYYDKDFNNEADTPDNFQSRRPNTSFCFLDIRSPGLGDTAMYLCATSRDVQNEQYFGPGTRLTVT.

The chain carries TRBV14 and TRBJ2-7; 10 bases match TRBD2. The V gene's germline CDR1 is SGHDN and CDR2 FVKESK. This CDR3 is built from 16 residues. J was trimmed by 0 bases and V by 3 bases; bases with no gene match: 5. The CDR3 reads CASSHLAGASSYEQYF. The CDR3 DNA follows: TGTGCCAGCAGCCACCTAGCGGGGGCAAGCTCCTACGAGCAGTACTTC. Full variable domain (missing parts from reference TRBV14 and TRBJ2-7): EAGVTQFPSHSVIEKGQTVTLRCDPISGHDNLYWYRRVMGKEIKFLLHFVKESKQDESGMPNNRFLAERTGGTYSTLKVQPAELEDSGVYFCASSHLAGASSYEQYFGPGTRLTVT.

This rearrangement joins TRBV10-2 to TRBJ1-2; D is ambiguous. The CDR3 has 13 residues. V lost 0 bases and J 8 bases, leaving 10 bases between the germline ends. From germline, CDR1 is WSHSY and CDR2 SAAADI. The CDR3 loop reads CASSESGNQGYTF. The DNA of the CDR3 is TGCGCCAGCAGTGAGTCAGGTAATCAAGGCTACACCTTC.

CDR3 DNA sequence: TGCGCCAGCGGACCGGGACTAGCGGGAGTCTACAATGAGCAGTTCTTC. This codes for CASGPGLAGVYNEQFF. This chain joins TRBV5-1 and TRBJ2-1, with 14 nucleotides matching TRBD2. With 7 bases clipped from V and 3 bases from J, the junction kept 6 bases outside the gene matches. Germline V gene data show CDR1 as SGHRS and CDR2 as YFSETQ. The CDR3 extends over 16 amino acids. Complete variable domain (other parts from reference TRBV5-1 and TRBJ2-1): KAGVTQTPRYLIKTRGQQVTLSCSPISGHRSVSWYQQTPGQGLQFLFEYFSETQRNKGNFPGRFSGRQFSNSRSEMNVSTLELGDSALYLCASGPGLAGVYNEQFFGPGTRLTVL.

The rearrangement uses TRBV4-3 and TRBJ2-7, with 8 nucleotides matching TRBD1. V shed 6 bases and J 4 bases; nucleotides not matched to a gene: 11. CDR1 and CDR2 (germline): LGHNA, YSLEER. This CDR3 is 15 amino acids long. The CDR3: CASSQTRTGPYEQYF. CDR3 nucleotides: TGCGCCAGCAGTCAAACAAGGACAGGGCCTTACGAGCAGTACTTC.

The V gene is TRBV6-4, the J gene TRBJ2-3, with a tentative D call TRBD1 (5 bases). V lost 7 bases and J lost 3, with 14 bases in between. Per germline, CDR1 MRHNA and CDR2 SNTAGT. This CDR3 spans 14 amino acids. The CDR3 DNA reads as TGTGCCAGCACCAGACAGCCAGGGACAGATACGCAGTATTTT. Its translation is CASTRQPGTDTQYF.

CDR3 sequence (DNA): TGCGCCAGCAGCCAAGATAGCGGGACACACTACGAGCAGTACTTC. It translates to CASSQDSGTHYEQYF. V gene TRBV4-3 combines with J gene TRBJ2-7; 8 bases map to TRBD2. Germline V gene data show CDR1 as LGHNA and CDR2 as YSLEER. The junction had 4 bases not matched to a gene; V was cut back by 0 bases and J by 3 bases. There are 15 residues in the CDR3.

V gene TRBV6-5 combines with J gene TRBJ2-2; no firm D call. This CDR3 contains 13 residues. Germline V gene lookup returns CDR1 MNHEY and CDR2 SVGAGI. The V end lost 6 bases, the J end lost 3 bases, and 8 bases lay between the germline ends. The CDR3 sequence: CASSRRDTGELFF. In DNA form, the CDR3 reads TGTGCCAGCAGCCGAAGAGACACCGGGGAGCTGTTTTTT.

This rearrangement joins TRBV27 to TRBJ2-3, with 10 bases that match TRBD2. J was trimmed by 2 bases and V by 4 bases; bases with no gene match: 6. There are 16 residues in the CDR3. Germline V lookup: CDR1 MNHEY, CDR2 SMNVEV (reference sequence). The CDR3 loop reads CASSWLAGGITDTQYF. The DNA for the CDR3 is TGTGCCAGCAGTTGGTTAGCGGGGGGAATCACAGATACGCAGTATTTT.

The chain is built from TRBV4-1 and TRBJ2-3, with 12 bases fitting TRBD2. Germline V gene lookup returns CDR1 MGHRA and CDR2 YSYEKL. V was pared by 4 bases and J by 9 bases, with 8 bases of the junction left unmatched. This CDR3 is built from 15 residues. CDR3 in DNA: TGCGCCAGCAGCCGGACTAGCGGGACAGGGAAGACGCAGTATTTT. Protein sequence: CASSRTSGTGKTQYF.

The V and J genes are TRBV30 and TRBJ1-2; D gene ambiguous. The CDR3 contains 16 residues. V was clipped by 0 bases and J by 0 bases, with 14 bases between them. The germline V gene encodes CDR1 GTSNPN and CDR2 SVGIG (reference sequence). The DNA of the CDR3 is TGTGCCTGGAGTGTACGGAGGGTCCCTTCTAACTATGGCTACACCTTC. Translation: CAWSVRRVPSNYGYTF. Full variable domain (remainder filled in from reference TRBV30 and TRBJ1-2): SQTIHQWPATLVQPVGSPLSLECTVEGTSNPNLYWYRQAAGRGLQLLFYSVGIGQISSEVPQNLSASRPQDRQFILSSKKLLLSDSGFYLCAWSVRRVPSNYGYTFGSGTRLTVV.

This sequence joins TRBV5-1 and TRBJ2-3; D remains ambiguous. The CDR3 covers 12 residues. The germline gives CDR1 SGHRS, CDR2 YFSETQ. The ends were cut back, 4 bases at V and 7 bases at J, with 10 bases in the middle. CDR3 residues: CASSLLRNTQYF. The CDR3 DNA reads as TGCGCCAGCAGCCTCTTGCGAAATACGCAGTATTTT.

The J gene is TRBJ2-5, the V gene TRBV18, with a tentative D call TRBD1 (5 bases). The V and J ends lost 4 bases and 5 bases respectively, with 20 bases between them. The CDR3 length is 16 residues. CDR1 is KGHSH and CDR2 is LQKENI in the germline V gene. The CDR3 is CASSRPPVVQAETQYF. The CDR3 region has the DNA TGTGCCAGCTCACGACCCCCCGTGGTACAGGCGGAGACCCAGTACTTC.